This T cell receptor beta chain came from a study of identical twins (dated by TCRdb to 2015 to 2016). Looking at the study overall: The study deep-sequenced TCR alpha and beta repertoires from monozygotic twins, unrelated adults of various ages and cord blood to test whether fetal clonotypes persist. To rule out contamination, the twin experiments were replicated at different times with different library preparation protocols. Broad study findings and their caveats: Out-of-frame TCR alpha sequences shared between twins showed an excess of low generation-probability sequences compared with coincidental sharing between unrelated individuals. Because the same donors could not be followed over many years, the conclusions relied on cross-sectional statistical analysis. Excess twin sharing in beta out-of-frame sequences was weaker because fewer shared sequences lowered the signal-to-noise ratio. Fewer insertions were carried by abundant cord blood beta clonotypes; a weaker similar trend was observed in young adult naive repertoires, while no such trend was observed in memory repertoires. Zero-insertion analyses could be partly confounded by invariant T cells such as MAIT and iNKT, though diverse VJ usage argued against such confounding for most clonotypes. Recombination models systematically underestimated out-of-frame TCR alpha sharing in monozygotic twins but agreed with sharing between unrelated individuals.

For CDR1 and CDR2, the germline V gene (reference sequence) lists DFQATT and SNEGSKA. The CDR3 contains 16 residues, cysteine and phenylalanine counted. Only the CDR3 DNA stays, 48 bases, in frame from base 1. V gives up 0 bases and J gives up 0 bases, and the segment between their germline ends measures 14 bases. Every donor in the study was a healthy Caucasian. Three pairs of female monozygotic twins, all aged roughly 18 to 30 years, made up the twin cohort. Peripheral blood mononuclear cells were used as the source from which RNA for TCR libraries was isolated. Ten or more counts support this clonotype. Its recognized antigen is unknown. Per-base qualities were not stored, and no clone one base away is much larger. The protocol used for the library was 5' RACE. The sample was run on an Illumina HiSeq 2000. Template switching introduced a universal primer binding site; the final cDNA contained a unique molecular identifier, enabling accurate counting of TCR cDNA molecules. Specific primers in the conserved constant-segment region were used to synthesize first-strand cDNA for TCR alpha and beta chains. Each cDNA library was double barcoded, with a SMART-Mk sample barcode plus Illumina barcodes, to control for contamination. TruSeq adapter sequences along with Illumina sample barcodes were introduced in two successive PCR steps. The Illumina HiSeq platform was used with custom primers to sequence TCR alpha and beta cDNA libraries. The paper's processing steps were these. MiGEC was used to process raw reads and extract unique molecular identifiers, and MiXCR was used to find CDR3 positions. Recombination models were inferred per individual with the repgenHMM and IGoR tools using an EM algorithm. Shared clonotypes were analyzed with the tcR package in R, and sharing was normalized by the product of cloneset sizes. To study raw recombination without the effects of thymic and clonal selection, out-of-frame nonproductive sequences were analyzed. Starting from the raw public reads, TCRdb applied fastp trimming at Q25, assembled clones with MiXCR and retained in-frame beta chains. Rows merge per CDR3 protein into single entries with the most common DNA and genes. The V and J calls and clone size are TCRdb's, not the authors'. A total of a few hundred thousand distinct CDR3 sequences appear in this sample, around a tenth of them only once. The ten largest clonotypes hold under 3% of the sample.

The sample also formed part of further work on yellow fever vaccine responses in identical twins. As the second paper documents: According to the authors, the vaccine-induced T cell response in identical twins seemed to be partly convergent and partly specific to each individual. Focusing on identical twins, the study followed the T cell clones that responded to the vaccine, and did so with precision.

This TCR was recovered from a woman under 30 in good health. This receptor chain uses TRBV20-1 and TRBJ1-1; the D gene is unclear. The sequenced material came from PBMCs. The CDR3 is CSARDIKGALNTEAFF. The nucleotide sequence reads as follows: TGCAGTGCTAGAGATATAAAAGGCGCTTTGAACACTGAAGCTTTCTTT.